A selection of T cell receptor beta chains follows, all from one sample in a study of vaccination and CD4 T cells after COVID-19. These receptors' antigens are unknown. TCRdb re-called the PCR reads through MiXCR, storing one row per CDR3 protein. The data show fewer than 15,000 distinct CDR3 sequences, with over 50% seen just once and around 18% held by the top ten. The sequencing here drew on cultured CD4+ T cells from blood, taken after SARS-CoV-2 vaccination. The origin of the receptors is a human donor with COVID-19. The CDR3 runs from the conserved cysteine through the conserved F or W. D genes are given only for firm matches. Rows give clone size only sometimes, using once, few, many, or a class for an expanded clone.

d_call j_call clone_size v_call cdr3_nt cdr3_aa
NA TRBJ1-1 NA TRBV5-4 TGTGCCGGCAGCCCGACGACCGACCAAAACACTGAAGCTTTCTTT CAGSPTTDQNTEAFF
NA TRBJ2-7 once TRBV20-1 TGCGGTGCTAGAGTTGCGGGGTTAACCTACGAGCAGTACTTC CGARVAGLTYEQYF
NA TRBJ1-2 NA TRBV5-1 TGCGCCAGCAGCTTGGAAAGGGCTGGACATGGCTACACCTTC CASSLERAGHGYTF
TRBD1 TRBJ1-1 NA TRBV7-9 TGTGCCAGCAGCTCGGGACAGGGTGGCCATTACACTGAAGCTTTCTTT CASSSGQGGHYTEAFF
NA TRBJ1-6 NA TRBV5-1 TGCGCCAGCACCGTCGACAGCATGAATTCACCCCTCCACTTT CASTVDSMNSPLHF
NA TRBJ2-5 few TRBV20-1 TGCAGTGCTGACGGGACGCTGGAGACCCAGTACTTC CSADGTLETQYF
NA TRBJ1-2 NA TRBV29-1 TGCAGCGTCGCCGGAAGCGGCTACACCTTC CSVAGSGYTF
NA TRBJ1-6 NA TRBV20-1 TGCAGTGCCTACGACGTCGGGCTCCATAATTCACCCCTCCACTTT CSAYDVGLHNSPLHF
NA TRBJ1-2 NA TRBV6-4 TGTGCCAGCAGTGTCGGTCAGGGCTATGGCTACACCTTC CASSVGQGYGYTF
TRBD2 TRBJ2-7 NA TRBV11-1 TGTGCCAGCAGTCCAACTAGCGGGGTCTACGAGCAGTACTTC CASSPTSGVYEQYF
NA TRBJ1-1 NA TRBV20-1 TGCAGTGCTAGAGCGGGGAACACTGAAGCTTTCTTT CSARAGNTEAFF
NA TRBJ1-6 NA TRBV27 TGTGCCAGCAGCCTAAGGGGGGGCGGTGGTTCACCCCTCCACTTT CASSLRGGGGSPLHF
NA TRBJ1-2 NA TRBV6-2/TRBV6-3 TGTGCCAGCAGCCCCGGAGGGGCCTATGGCTACACCTTC CASSPGGAYGYTF
TRBD2 TRBJ2-5 few TRBV10-1 TGCGCCAGCCGGCGAGGGACTACGAAAGAGACCCAGTACTTC CASRRGTTKETQYF
NA TRBJ2-7 NA TRBV6-5 TGTGCCAGCAGTTATTGGGGGCTGGAGCAGTACTTC CASSYWGLEQYF
TRBD1 TRBJ1-1 NA TRBV11-3 TGTGCCAGCAGCTTACAGGGGGCGAACACTGAAGCTTTCTTT CASSLQGANTEAFF
NA TRBJ1-2 NA TRBV24-1 TGTGCCACCAGTGCCCTGGGAGGGGATCCTTATGATGGCTACACCTTC CATSALGGDPYDGYTF
NA TRBJ2-3 NA TRBV2 TGTGCCAGCAGTGAAACGGGAGATACGCAGTATTTT CASSETGDTQYF
NA TRBJ1-5 few TRBV19 TGTGCCAGTAGTATCGGGGGGGCGCGAAGCAATCAGCCCCAGCATTTT CASSIGGARSNQPQHF
TRBD1 TRBJ1-2 NA TRBV6-5 TGTGCCAGCAGTTTGGGACAGGGGGGATATGGCTACACCTTC CASSLGQGGYGYTF
TRBD1 TRBJ2-2 NA TRBV27 TGTGCCAGCAGTAAGGACAGGGGATGGGCCGGGGAGCTGTTTTTT CASSKDRGWAGELFF
TRBD1 TRBJ2-7 NA TRBV6-1 TGTGCCAGCACCCCGAAGGGACAGCTGACCGAGCAGTACTTC CASTPKGQLTEQYF
NA TRBJ1-6 NA TRBV20-1 TGCAGTTCCCCGGACCGACAGAATTCACCCCTCCACTTT CSSPDRQNSPLHF
NA TRBJ1-2 NA TRBV20-1 TGCAGTGCTCCCGCATTATCCCTAAACTATGGCTACACCTTC CSAPALSLNYGYTF
NA TRBJ2-1 NA TRBV4-2 TGTGCCAGCAGCCACGACTTAGGCTCCTACAATGAGCAGTTCTTC CASSHDLGSYNEQFF
NA TRBJ2-1 NA TRBV6-1 TGTGCCAGCAGTGGAGGACTGATGCAGTTCTTC CASSGGLMQFF
TRBD1 TRBJ2-7 NA TRBV7-2 TGTGCCAGCAGCCTTACCGGGACAGGGTACCACGAGCAGTACTTC CASSLTGTGYHEQYF
TRBD2 TRBJ2-3 NA TRBV6-1 TGTGCCAGCAGTGAACCCGGACTAGTAGGGACAGATACGCAGTATTTT CASSEPGLVGTDTQYF
NA TRBJ1-2 NA TRBV27 TGTGCCAGCAGTTTACGGGGGAGGGGTGGCTACACCTTC CASSLRGRGGYTF
TRBD1 TRBJ1-1 NA TRBV7-8 TGTGCCAGCAGCCCTGGGACAGGGGGGGGCACTGAAGCTTTCTTT CASSPGTGGGTEAFF
TRBD1 TRBJ1-2 few TRBV20-1 TGCAGTGCTAAGGACAGGGGGCTTCGGGGCTACACCTTC CSAKDRGLRGYTF
TRBD1 TRBJ2-2 few TRBV20-1 TGCAGTGCTAGCCGGGACAGGGCCAACACCGGGGAGCTGTTTTTT CSASRDRANTGELFF
NA TRBJ2-7 NA TRBV21-1 TGTGCCAGCGTTACTGGGCCAAACTACGAGCAGTACTTC CASVTGPNYEQYF
TRBD1 TRBJ2-7 NA TRBV2 TGTGCCAGCAACAGGGACAGGGGGCGCGAGCAGTACTTC CASNRDRGREQYF
NA TRBJ2-7 NA TRBV28 TGTGCCAGCAGTTTAGGGGCGCGCGTCAACGAGCAGTACTTC CASSLGARVNEQYF
NA TRBJ1-5 few TRBV19 TGTGCCAGTAGTTCCCAGGACAGAGACAATCAGCCCCAGCATTTT CASSSQDRDNQPQHF